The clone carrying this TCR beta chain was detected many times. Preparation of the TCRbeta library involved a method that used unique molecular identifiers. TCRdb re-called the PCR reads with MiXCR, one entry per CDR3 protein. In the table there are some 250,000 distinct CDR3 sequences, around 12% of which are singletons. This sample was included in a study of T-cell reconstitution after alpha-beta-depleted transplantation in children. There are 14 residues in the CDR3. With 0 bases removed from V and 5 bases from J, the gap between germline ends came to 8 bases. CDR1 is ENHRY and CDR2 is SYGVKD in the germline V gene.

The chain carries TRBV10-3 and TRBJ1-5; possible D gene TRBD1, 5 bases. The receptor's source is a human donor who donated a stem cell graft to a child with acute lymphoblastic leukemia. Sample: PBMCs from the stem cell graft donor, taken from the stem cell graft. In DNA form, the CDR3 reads TGTGCCATCAGTGAGTCGGGGGGGGATCAGCCCCAGCATTTT. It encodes CAISESGGDQPQHF.